Below are 15 T cell receptor beta chains sequenced from a single sample in a study of PD-L1 blockade in urothelial cancer. As to time point: pretreatment peripheral blood. Some clones are missing from TCRdb's copy, which holds only in-frame ones; the method was immunoSEQ multiplex PCR. The repertoire holds tens of thousands of clones, with roughly 80% as singletons. The sample consisted of PBMCs, taken around atezolizumab (anti-PD-L1) treatment. The receptors stem from a man aged 55-75 years with urothelial cancer.

The chain links TRBV5-6 to TRBJ2-5; the D is unclear. The CDR3 is 14 residues long. V was clipped by 5 bases and J by 4 bases, with 15 bases between them. Germline V gene lookup returns CDR1 SGHDT and CDR2 YYEEEE. CDR3 region: CASSREGRPETQYF. CDR3 nucleotide sequence: TGTGCCAGCAGTCGAGAAGGCAGGCCAGAGACCCAGTACTTC.

This clone was counted only a few times. The rearrangement joins TRBV7-8 to TRBJ1-1; D is unclear. There are 15 residues in the CDR3. Between the trimmed V and J ends, which lost 1 base and 1 base, there was a span of 10 bases. Germline CDR1 is SGHVS and CDR2 is FQNEAQ. DNA of the CDR3: TGTGCCAGCAGCTTAGGTGAGGGATGGAACACTGAAGCTTTCTTT. This encodes CASSLGEGWNTEAFF.

V gene TRBV5-3 combines with J gene TRBJ2-7, with 9 bases aligning to TRBD1. TRBV5-3 is classed as an ORF, of uncertain function. With 0 bases clipped from V and 7 bases from J, the junction kept 8 bases outside the gene matches. The CDR3 is 15 residues long. The CDR3, as DNA: TGTGCCAGAAGCTTGGGCGAAATGACAGGGGGAGAGCAGTACTTC. Its protein is CARSLGEMTGGEQYF.

The chain combines TRBV6-5 with TRBJ2-4; no clear D gene. The germline V gene encodes CDR1 MNHEY and CDR2 SVGAGI. This CDR3 is 15 amino acids long. V was shortened by 6 bases and J by 0 bases, with 12 bases between the two germline ends. The CDR3 bases are TGTGCCAGCAGCCCCGATGGAGAAGCCAAAAACATTCAGTACTTC. It encodes CASSPDGEAKNIQYF.

This chain joins TRBV30 and TRBJ2-5, with a tentative D call TRBD1 (5 bases). The ends were cut back, 0 bases at V and 5 bases at J, with 13 bases in the middle. The V gene's germline CDR1 is GTSNPN and CDR2 SVGIG (reference sequence). The CDR3 consists of 14 residues. CDR3 sequence (DNA): TGTGCCTGGAGTGTTAGTGGGGCCAAGGAGACCCAGTACTTC. Its protein is CAWSVSGAKETQYF.

The chain is built from TRBV25-1 and TRBJ1-4; D call uncertain. The CDR3 runs to 16 residues. Looked up from germline, CDR1 is MGHDK and CDR2 is SYGVNS. The V and J ends lost 2 bases and 0 bases respectively, with 10 bases between them. The DNA for the CDR3 is TGTGCCAGCAGTGAAAAAAAAGCCTCAACTAATGAAAAACTGTTTTTT. This codes for CASSEKKASTNEKLFF. Together with reference TRBV25-1 and TRBJ1-4, the CDR3 gives the full variable domain: EADIYQTPRYLVIGTGKKITLECSQTMGHDKMYWYQQDPGMELHLIHYSYGVNSTEKGDLSSESTVSRIRTEHFPLTLESARPSHTSQYLCASSEKKASTNEKLFFGSGTQLSVL.

The chain has TRBV9 and TRBJ2-3; D perhaps matches TRBD1 (7 bases). V shed 4 bases and J shed 2 bases, with 14 bases lying between them. Germline V gene sequence: CDR1 SGDLS, CDR2 YYNGEE. The CDR3 length is 15 residues. In DNA, the CDR3 is TGTGCCAGCAGCTCCAGGGGGGTCGTCACAGATACGCAGTATTTT. It codes for CASSSRGVVTDTQYF. The whole variable domain, remainder taken from reference TRBV9 and TRBJ2-3, is DSGVTQTPKHLITATGQRVTLRCSPRSGDLSVYWYQQSLDQGLQFLIQYYNGEERAKGNILERFSAQQFPDLHSELNLSSLELGDSALYFCASSSRGVVTDTQYFGPGTRLTVL.

This chain connects TRBV7-9 to TRBJ2-5; D perhaps matches TRBD1 (5 bases). The V gene lost 0 bases and the J gene lost 3 bases, with 8 bases spanning the gap. Germline loops: CDR1 SEHNR, CDR2 FQNEAQ (reference sequence). The CDR3 is made up of 14 amino acids. CDR3 amino acids: CASSLARREETQYF. The CDR3 nucleotides are TGTGCCAGCAGCTTAGCGCGCAGGGAAGAGACCCAGTACTTC.

This clone has a single count. The chain joins TRBV10-3 to TRBJ2-5, with D possibly being TRBD1 (5 bases). Germline-derived CDR1 and CDR2 are ENHRY and SYGVKD. V gave up 3 bases and J gave up 4 bases, with 21 bases separating them. The length of the CDR3 is 17 residues. The CDR3: CAISEVAASRQGETQYF. CDR3 DNA sequence: TGTGCCATCAGTGAAGTCGCGGCTAGTAGGCAGGGAGAGACCCAGTACTTC.

This chain joins TRBV29-1 and TRBJ1-1; the match to TRBD1 covers 8 bases. V dropped 7 bases and J dropped 4; count of bases not matched to a gene: 8. In germline, CDR1 is SQVTM, CDR2 ANQGSEA. The CDR3 consists of 13 residues. CDR3 amino acids: CSARQGTATEAFF. CDR3 DNA: TGCAGCGCGAGACAGGGGACGGCCACTGAAGCTTTCTTT.

The J gene is TRBJ2-1, the V gene TRBV9, with 7 nucleotides matching TRBD1. With 2 bases clipped from V and 10 bases from J, the junction kept 9 bases outside the gene matches. The CDR3 has 14 residues. Germline V CDR1 and CDR2: SGDLS, YYNGEE. Here the CDR3 DNA reads TGTGCCAGCAGCGTCTTAACAGGGGCAGGCGAGCAGTTCTTC. Protein product: CASSVLTGAGEQFF.

The chain couples TRBV12-5 to TRBJ1-5; possible D gene TRBD1, 6 bases. CDR1 and CDR2 (germline): LGHNT, FRNRAP. There are 15 residues in the CDR3. Trimming took 5 bases from V and 3 from J, leaving 14 bases between them. The CDR3 nucleotides are TGTGCTAGTGGTGGCCGGACAGTTACCAATCAGCCCCAGCATTTT. This encodes CASGGRTVTNQPQHF.

By sample share, this clone is medium-sized (0.01 to 0.1%). The chain links TRBV19 to TRBJ1-1, with 7 bases aligning to TRBD1. From germline, CDR1 is LNHDA and CDR2 SQIVND (reference sequence). The length of the CDR3 is 14 residues. V was pared by 7 bases and J by 4 bases, with 9 bases of the junction left unmatched. The CDR3 here is CASTTGDKSTEAFF. As DNA, the CDR3 is TGTGCCAGTACTACAGGGGATAAGAGCACTGAAGCTTTCTTT. The complete variable domain, with remaining parts taken from reference TRBV19 and TRBJ1-1, reads DGGITQSPKYLFRKEGQNVTLSCEQNLNHDAMYWYRQDPGQGLRLIYYSQIVNDFQKGDIAEGYSVSREKKESFPLTVTSAQKNPTAFYLCASTTGDKSTEAFFGQGTRLTVV.

The chain is built from TRBV19 and TRBJ1-5; D might be TRBD1 (6 bases). CDR1 is LNHDA and CDR2 is SQIVND in the germline V gene (reference sequence). The CDR3 totals 16 residues. The V gene lost 3 bases and the J gene lost 0 bases, with 12 bases spanning the gap. The CDR3 DNA follows: TGTGCCAGTAGTATTTTGCAGGGGAATAGCAATCAGCCCCAGCATTTT. Its protein is CASSILQGNSNQPQHF.

The chain is built from TRBV9 and TRBJ1-1; D perhaps matches TRBD1 (5 bases). V was pared by 0 bases and J by 4 bases, with 10 bases between. CDR1 and CDR2 from the germline V gene are SGDLS and YYNGEE. The CDR3 covers 14 residues. CDR3 protein: CASSVGGGATEAFF. CDR3 bases: TGTGCCAGCAGCGTAGGGGGGGGTGCCACTGAAGCTTTCTTT.